This entry lists 15 T cell receptor beta chains sequenced from one sample in a study of T-cell reconstitution after alpha-beta-depleted transplantation in children. Unique molecular identifiers were incorporated when the TCRbeta library was constructed. TCRdb reprocessed the PCR reads with MiXCR, giving one entry per CDR3 protein. The table has hundreds of thousands of distinct CDR3 sequences, roughly 15% seen once; the top ten hold 0.8% to 1.1%. This specimen was PBMCs from the stem cell graft donor, taken from the stem cell graft. The receptors here all came from a human donor who donated a stem cell graft to a child with acute myeloid leukemia.

The table lists this clonotype with a few counts. This chain's CDR3 is CASSLATGASYEQYF. For the CDR3, the DNA is TGCGCCAGCAGCTTGGCCACGGGAGCCTCCTACGAGCAGTACTTC. The chain joins TRBV5-1 to TRBJ2-7, with D possibly matching TRBD2 (6 bases). V gave up 0 bases and J gave up 0 bases, with 10 bases separating them. This CDR3 region has 15 residues. Germline-derived CDR1 and CDR2 are SGHRS and YFSETQ.

This clonotype was observed at least ten times. The V and J genes are TRBV27 and TRBJ2-5, with D possibly TRBD2 on 6 matching bases. This CDR3 comprises 13 residues. V dropped 9 bases and J dropped 4 bases, with 15 bases sitting between them. CDR1 and CDR2 from the germline V gene are MNHEY and SMNVEV (reference sequence). The CDR3 reads CARGLGRRETQYF. As DNA, the CDR3 is TGTGCCAGGGGCTTGGGGAGGAGAGAGACCCAGTACTTC.

This clonotype turned up a few times. The rearrangement joins TRBV28 to TRBJ2-4; no firm D call. Trimming took off 5 bases at V and 0 bases at J, with 11 bases between the two ends. CDR1 and CDR2 from the germline V gene are MDHEN and SYDVKM. The CDR3 consists of 15 residues. The CDR3 nucleotides are TGTGCCAGCAGTCCCCCGGCTTTAGCCAAAAACATTCAGTACTTC. Its protein product is CASSPPALAKNIQYF.

This clonotype has ten or more counts. This chain links TRBV10-3 with TRBJ1-3; D not resolved. CDR1 ENHRY and CDR2 SYGVKD come from the germline V gene. The CDR3 has 15 residues. The germline V and J ends were trimmed by 6 bases and 5 bases, with 17 bases remaining between them. CDR3 in amino acids: CAIRDDFVERNTIYF. The CDR3 DNA sequence: TGTGCCATCAGGGATGATTTTGTGGAACGAAACACCATATATTTT.

At least ten counts were recorded for this clonotype. V and J are TRBV15 and TRBJ2-5; tentatively, D is TRBD1 or TRBD2 (5 bases each). V was cut by 1 base and J by 2 bases, with 8 bases left in between. The CDR3 contains 14 residues. The V gene's germline CDR1 is LNHNV and CDR2 YYDKDF (reference sequence). CDR3 nucleotide sequence: TGTGCCACCAGCAGAGTGGGGGATCAAGAGACCCAGTACTTC. Translated, it gives CATSRVGDQETQYF.

The genes are TRBV20-1 and TRBJ2-1; D perhaps matches TRBD2 (6 bases). Germline V gene sequence: CDR1 DFQATT, CDR2 SNEGSKA (reference sequence). The CDR3 has 14 amino acids. V was shortened by 3 bases and J by 5 bases, with 14 bases between the two germline ends. As DNA, the CDR3 is TGCAGTGCTAGTTACCGGGACTCGAACAATGAGCAGTTCTTC. Amino acids: CSASYRDSNNEQFF.

This clonotype was counted only a few times. The chain recombines TRBV7-8 with TRBJ2-1, with D hard to call. Looked up from germline, CDR1 is SGHVS and CDR2 is FQNEAQ. The V and J ends lost 5 bases and 10 bases respectively, with 9 bases between them. This CDR3 comprises 11 residues. In DNA, the CDR3 is TGTGCCAGCAGCCCCTCTTGGGAGCAGTTCTTC. Residues: CASSPSWEQFF. Full variable domain (missing parts from reference TRBV7-8 and TRBJ2-1): GAGVSQSPRYKVAKRGQDVALRCDPISGHVSLFWYQQALGQGPEFLTYFQNEAQLDKSGLPSDRFFAERPEGSVSTLKIQRTQQEDSAVYLCASSPSWEQFFGPGTRLTVL.

The rearrangement joins TRBV24-1 to TRBJ2-1, with D possibly called TRBD1 or TRBD2 (6 bases each). CDR1 and CDR2 from the germline V gene are KGHDR and SFDVKD. Trimming took off 7 bases at V and 0 bases at J, with 12 bases between the two ends. The CDR3 spans 15 residues. CDR3 sequence: CATRGRGASYNEQFF. In DNA form, the CDR3 reads TGTGCCACCAGGGGAAGGGGGGCCTCCTACAATGAGCAGTTCTTC.

The table lists this clonotype with many counts. This chain's CDR3 is CASSYSVSNQPQHF. The CDR3 DNA follows: TGTGCCAGCAGTTACTCGGTTAGCAATCAGCCCCAGCATTTT. The chain couples TRBV6-5 to TRBJ1-5, with D hard to call. This CDR3 is built from 14 residues. V was trimmed by 0 bases and J by 0 bases, leaving 3 bases between them. Germline CDR1 and CDR2: MNHEY and SVGAGI.

The V and J genes are TRBV20-1 and TRBJ2-5; 9 bases align to TRBD2. Germline lookup yields CDR1 DFQATT and CDR2 SNEGSKA (reference sequence). The CDR3 sequence is 14 residues long. V shed 3 bases, J shed 2 bases, and the junction held 4 bases outside the gene matches. The CDR3 region has the DNA TGCAGTGCTAGTGCTAGCGGGGCACAAGAGACCCAGTACTTC. Residues: CSASASGAQETQYF.

Only a few counts were recorded for this clonotype. The rearrangement links TRBV5-5 to TRBJ1-5, with D perhaps matching TRBD1 (5 bases). Trimming cost V 5 bases and J 6 bases, with 15 bases left between them. There are 14 residues in the CDR3. Looked up from germline, CDR1 is SGHKS and CDR2 is YYEKEE (reference sequence). The CDR3 protein is CASRAAGSGQPQHF. CDR3 nucleotides: TGTGCCAGCAGGGCGGCAGGGAGTGGTCAGCCCCAGCATTTT.

This clonotype was detected ten times or more. V and J are TRBV7-2 and TRBJ2-7; 9 nucleotides match TRBD1. Per the germline V gene, CDR1 is SGHTA and CDR2 is FQGNSA. The CDR3 has 14 amino acids. J lost 2 bases, V lost 6 bases, and 5 bases had no gene match. The CDR3, as DNA: TGTGCCAGCAGAGAAGGGACAGGGCCCTACGAGCAGTACTTC. Protein product: CASREGTGPYEQYF.

This clonotype appeared once. The gene calls are TRBV5-1 and TRBJ2-3; TRBD2 aligns across 9 bases. Trimming took 1 base from V and 1 from J; bases not matched to a gene: 4. This CDR3 region has 16 residues. The germline gives CDR1 SGHRS, CDR2 YFSETQ. CDR3: CASSLSIAGGTDTQYF. The DNA of the CDR3 is TGCGCCAGCAGCTTGTCGATAGCGGGGGGCACAGATACGCAGTATTTT. Based on the CDR3 plus reference TRBV5-1 and TRBJ2-3, the full variable domain is KAGVTQTPRYLIKTRGQQVTLSCSPISGHRSVSWYQQTPGQGLQFLFEYFSETQRNKGNFPGRFSGRQFSNSRSEMNVSTLELGDSALYLCASSLSIAGGTDTQYFGPGTRLTVL.

This clonotype came up many times. The rearrangement links TRBV20-1 to TRBJ1-4; D remains ambiguous. Germline lookup yields CDR1 DFQATT and CDR2 SNEGSKA (reference sequence). This CDR3 is built from 12 residues. Trimming removed 5 bases at V and 8 bases at J, with 12 bases between. CDR3 region: CSASTDREKLFF. CDR3 nucleotide sequence: TGCAGTGCTTCCACTGATCGGGAAAAACTGTTTTTT.

This clonotype occurred many times. The chain has TRBV20-1 and TRBJ2-1; TRBD2 is a possible D gene (5 bases). V lost 3 bases and J lost 6, with 12 bases in between. Germline values: CDR1 DFQATT, CDR2 SNEGSKA (reference sequence). The CDR3 extends over 13 amino acids. The CDR3: CSARPSSSNEQFF. As DNA, the CDR3 is TGCAGTGCTAGGCCTTCTAGCTCCAATGAGCAGTTCTTC.